This TCR beta chain appears in the sequencing data of a study of blood T cell repertoires in COVID-19. The wider study: Collection of acute and convalescent COVID-19 samples took place in the United States, Italy and Spain.

TCRdb keeps only in-frame clones here, not all; method: immunoSEQ multiplex PCR. The sample lists 300,000 to 450,000 clones; 89% were seen once. The TCR comes from a woman in her sixties or seventies with COVID-19, enrolled during active disease. Sequencing used peripheral blood.

The CDR3 here is CASSLLANSYGYTF. Here the CDR3 DNA reads TGTGCCAGCAGCTTATTGGCAAACAGTTATGGCTACACCTTC. V is TRBV7-2 and J is TRBJ1-2; D remains unclear. Deletions cut 2 bases from V and 5 bases from J, with 12 bases between. Germline V gene lookup returns CDR1 SGHTA and CDR2 FQGNSA. This CDR3 spans 14 amino acids.